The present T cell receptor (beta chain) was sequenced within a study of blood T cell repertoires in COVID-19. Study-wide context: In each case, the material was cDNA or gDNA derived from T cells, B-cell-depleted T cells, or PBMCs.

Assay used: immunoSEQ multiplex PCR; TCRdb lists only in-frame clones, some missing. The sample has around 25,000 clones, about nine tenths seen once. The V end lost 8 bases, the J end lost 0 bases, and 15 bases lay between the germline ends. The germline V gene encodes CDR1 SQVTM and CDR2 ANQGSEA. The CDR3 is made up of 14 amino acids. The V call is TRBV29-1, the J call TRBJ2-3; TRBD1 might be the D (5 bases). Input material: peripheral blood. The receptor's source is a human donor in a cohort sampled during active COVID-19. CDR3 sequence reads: CSYRTSTSTDTQYF. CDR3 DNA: TGCAGCTACCGGACATCGACTAGCACAGATACGCAGTATTTT.